One T cell receptor (beta chain) is described in this entry. This specimen comes from a study of cytomegalovirus exposure and HLA in healthy donors. The CDR3 is 15 amino acids. V trimming: 0 bases; J trimming: 6 bases; junction bases outside the gene matches: 5. Per the germline V gene, CDR1 is LNHNV and CDR2 is YYDKDF (reference sequence). The PCR ran on 60 Vbeta and 13 Jbeta primers. The method was immunoSEQ multiplex PCR; TCRdb's version includes in-frame clones alone and lacks a portion of them. The sample lists under 150,000 clones; around 80% were seen once. Sequences were obtained from PBMCs. This sequence was found in a middle-aged woman in good health and CMV-seronegative. V gene TRBV15 combines with J gene TRBJ2-7; TRBD1 matches at 10 bases. As DNA, the CDR3 is TGTGCCACCAGCAGAGATCGTGGGACAGGGGCCGAGCAGTACTTC. Encoded protein: CATSRDRGTGAEQYF.